The present entry profiles one T cell receptor beta chain with its context. What it binds is unknown. At one boundary the junction diverges from the germline segment, which might be a read error. CDR1 DFQATT and CDR2 SNEGSKA come from the germline V gene (reference sequence). This CDR3 spans 8 amino acids. The PCR made use of 60 Vbeta and 13 Jbeta primers. The data were produced by immunoSEQ multiplex PCR, yet TCRdb's version contains in-frame clones alone and is incomplete. Among around 14,000 clones listed, under 70% were seen once. This record belongs to a study of cytomegalovirus exposure and HLA in healthy donors. Overall study findings and caveats: TCR beta chains numbering more than 150 were designated cytomegalovirus-associated.

The donors, nominally healthy at sampling, likely had unrecorded immune exposures. The clonotype comes from a woman between 45 and 65 years old in good health and CMV-seropositive. Sequencing was carried out using PBMCs. The rearrangement joins TRBV20-1 to TRBJ1-1; TRBD1 might be the D (5 bases). The CDR3 DNA reads TGCAGTGCTCTTAGACAGACCTTT. This translates into CSALRQTF.